The 2 T cell receptor beta chains presented below share a single source sample, sequenced in a study of T cell clonotyping in hematopoietic cell transplantation. Some clones are missing from TCRdb's copy, which holds only in-frame ones; the method was immunoSEQ multiplex PCR. This table has about 5,100 clones, about 34% appearing once. Time point indicated: recipient sample about 28 days before transplant, after cytoreduction. Sequencing was performed on peripheral blood mononuclear cells, taken before stem cell transplant. These receptors all come from a man aged 45 to 65 with myelofibrosis. Some clones in this sample may be carry-over from other donors' samples.

J is TRBJ1-1 and V is TRBV6-5; TRBD1 matches at 8 bases. Per germline, CDR1 MNHEY and CDR2 SVGAGI. V was pared by 11 bases and J by 0 bases, with 8 bases of the junction left unmatched. The CDR3 is 14 residues long. The CDR3 DNA follows: TGTGCCGCCTCACCGGGACAGGTGAACACTGAAGCTTTCTTT. It specifies CAASPGQVNTEAFF.

The chain is built from TRBV30 and TRBJ1-5; 9 bases match TRBD1. Losses at the gene ends were 1 base for V and 6 bases for J; bases not matched to a gene: 4. Germline V gene data show CDR1 as GTSNPN and CDR2 as SVGIG (reference sequence). This CDR3 is built from 14 residues. The chain's CDR3 is CAWSGGQGGQPQHF. Written as DNA, the CDR3 is TGTGCCTGGAGTGGGGGACAGGGTGGTCAGCCCCAGCATTTT. Variable domain in full (rest from reference TRBV30 and TRBJ1-5): SQTIHQWPATLVQPVGSPLSLECTVEGTSNPNLYWYRQAAGRGLQLLFYSVGIGQISSEVPQNLSASRPQDRQFILSSKKLLLSDSGFYLCAWSGGQGGQPQHFGDGTRLSIL.